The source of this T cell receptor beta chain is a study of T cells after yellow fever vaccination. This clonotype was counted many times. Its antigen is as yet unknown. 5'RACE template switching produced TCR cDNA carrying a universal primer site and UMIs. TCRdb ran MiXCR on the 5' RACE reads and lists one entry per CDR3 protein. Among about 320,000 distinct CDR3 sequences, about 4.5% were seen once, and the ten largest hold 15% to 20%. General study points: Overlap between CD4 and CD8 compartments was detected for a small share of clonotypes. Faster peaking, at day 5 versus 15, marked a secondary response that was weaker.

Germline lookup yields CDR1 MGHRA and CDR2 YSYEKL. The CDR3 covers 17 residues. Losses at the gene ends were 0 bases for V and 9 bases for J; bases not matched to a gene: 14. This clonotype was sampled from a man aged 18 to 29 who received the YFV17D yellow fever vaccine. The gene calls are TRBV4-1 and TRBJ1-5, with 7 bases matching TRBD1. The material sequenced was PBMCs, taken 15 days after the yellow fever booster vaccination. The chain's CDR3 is CASSQDRRQGESRPQHF. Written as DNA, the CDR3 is TGCGCCAGCAGCCAAGATCGACGGCAGGGGGAATCGAGGCCCCAGCATTTT.